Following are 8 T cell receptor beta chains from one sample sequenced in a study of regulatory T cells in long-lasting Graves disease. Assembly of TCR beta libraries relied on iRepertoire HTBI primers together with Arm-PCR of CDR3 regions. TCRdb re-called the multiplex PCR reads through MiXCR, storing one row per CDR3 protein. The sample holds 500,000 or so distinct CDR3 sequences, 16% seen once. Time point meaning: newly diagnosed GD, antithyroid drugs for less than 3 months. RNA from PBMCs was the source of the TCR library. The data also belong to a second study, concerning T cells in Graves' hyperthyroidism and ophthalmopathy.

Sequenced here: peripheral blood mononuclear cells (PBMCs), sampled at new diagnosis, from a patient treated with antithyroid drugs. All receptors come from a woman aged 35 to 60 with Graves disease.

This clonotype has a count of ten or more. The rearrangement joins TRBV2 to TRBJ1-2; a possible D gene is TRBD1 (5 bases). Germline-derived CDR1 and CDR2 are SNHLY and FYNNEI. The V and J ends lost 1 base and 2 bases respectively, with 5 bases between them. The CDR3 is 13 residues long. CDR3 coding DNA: TGTGCCAGCAGTGAAGGACAGAACTATGGCTACACCTTC. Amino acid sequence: CASSEGQNYGYTF. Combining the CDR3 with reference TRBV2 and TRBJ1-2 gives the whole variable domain EPEVTQTPSHQVTQMGQEVILRCVPISNHLYFYWYRQILGQKVEFLVSFYNNEISEKSEIFDDQFSVERPDGSNFTLKIRSTKLEDSAMYFCASSEGQNYGYTFGSGTRLTVV.

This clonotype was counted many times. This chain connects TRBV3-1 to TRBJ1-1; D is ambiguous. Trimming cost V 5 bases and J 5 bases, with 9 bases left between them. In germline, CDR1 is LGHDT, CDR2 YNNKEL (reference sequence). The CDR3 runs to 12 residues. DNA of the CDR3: TGTGCCAGCAGCGATCCAGAAACTGAAGCTTTCTTT. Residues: CASSDPETEAFF.

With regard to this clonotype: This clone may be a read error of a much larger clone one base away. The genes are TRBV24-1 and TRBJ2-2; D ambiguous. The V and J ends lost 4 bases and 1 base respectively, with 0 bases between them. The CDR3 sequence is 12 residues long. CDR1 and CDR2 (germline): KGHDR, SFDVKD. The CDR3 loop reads CATSENTGELFF. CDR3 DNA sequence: TGTGCCACCAGTGAGAACACCGGGGAGCTGTTTTTT.

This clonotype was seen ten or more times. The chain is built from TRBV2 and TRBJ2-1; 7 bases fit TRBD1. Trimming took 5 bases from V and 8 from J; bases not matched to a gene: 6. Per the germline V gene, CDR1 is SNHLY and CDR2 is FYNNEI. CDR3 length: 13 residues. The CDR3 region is CASSTHRGHEQFF. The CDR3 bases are TGTGCCAGCAGTACCCACAGGGGTCATGAGCAGTTCTTC. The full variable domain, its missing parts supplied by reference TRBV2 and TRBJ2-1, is EPEVTQTPSHQVTQMGQEVILRCVPISNHLYFYWYRQILGQKVEFLVSFYNNEISEKSEIFDDQFSVERPDGSNFTLKIRSTKLEDSAMYFCASSTHRGHEQFFGPGTRLTVL.

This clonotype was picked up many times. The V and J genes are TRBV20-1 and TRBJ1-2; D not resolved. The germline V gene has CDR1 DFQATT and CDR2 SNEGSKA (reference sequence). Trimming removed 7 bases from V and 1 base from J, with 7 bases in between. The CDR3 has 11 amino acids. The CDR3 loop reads CSVGHNYGYTF. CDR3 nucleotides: TGCAGTGTTGGGCATAACTATGGCTACACCTTC.

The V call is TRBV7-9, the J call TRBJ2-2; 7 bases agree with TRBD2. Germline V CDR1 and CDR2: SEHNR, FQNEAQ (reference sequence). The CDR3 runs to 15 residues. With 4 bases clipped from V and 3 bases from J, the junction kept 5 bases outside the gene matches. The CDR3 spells CASSSGDYYTGELFF. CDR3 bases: TGTGCCAGCAGCTCCGGGGACTATTACACCGGGGAGCTGTTTTTT.

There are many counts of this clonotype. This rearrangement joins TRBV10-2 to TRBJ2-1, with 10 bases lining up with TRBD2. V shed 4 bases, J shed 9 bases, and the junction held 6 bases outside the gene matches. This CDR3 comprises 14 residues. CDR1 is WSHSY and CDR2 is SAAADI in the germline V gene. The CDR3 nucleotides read TGCGCCAGCAGTGCCAGCGGGGGGGCCAGTGAGCAGTTCTTC. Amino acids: CASSASGGASEQFF.

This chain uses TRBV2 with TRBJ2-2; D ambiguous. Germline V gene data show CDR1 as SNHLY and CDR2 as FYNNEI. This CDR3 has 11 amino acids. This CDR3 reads CASENTGELFF. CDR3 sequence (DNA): TGTGCTTCGGAGAACACCGGGGAGCTGTTTTTT. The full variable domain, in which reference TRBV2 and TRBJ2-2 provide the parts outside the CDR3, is EPEVTQTPSHQVTQMGQEVILRCVPISNHLYFYWYRQILGQKVEFLVSFYNNEISEKSEIFDDQFSVERPDGSNFTLKIRSTKLEDSAMYFCASENTGELFFGEGSRLTVL.